This TCR beta chain was retrieved from a study of blood T cell repertoires in COVID-19. Germline V CDR1 and CDR2: SNHLY, FYNNEI. The CDR3 covers 15 residues. Trimming stripped 8 bases from V and 2 bases from J, with 17 bases between. The assay was immunoSEQ multiplex PCR, and TCRdb's table has in-frame clones only and misses some. The data hold roughly 250,000 clones, with approximately 79% observed a single time. The sequenced material came from peripheral blood. The sequence was obtained from a woman of 80 years or more with active or convalescent COVID-19. The chain combines TRBV2 with TRBJ2-3; tentative D call: TRBD1 (6 bases). This chain's CDR3 is CASRNQGLNTDTQYF. DNA for the CDR3: TGTGCCAGCCGGAATCAGGGGTTGAACACAGATACGCAGTATTTT. Combining the CDR3 with reference TRBV2 and TRBJ2-3 gives the whole variable domain EPEVTQTPSHQVTQMGQEVILRCVPISNHLYFYWYRQILGQKVEFLVSFYNNEISEKSEIFDDQFSVERPDGSNFTLKIRSTKLEDSAMYFCASRNQGLNTDTQYFGPGTRLTVL.